This T cell receptor (beta chain) was profiled in a study of naive and memory T cell subsets. TCR cDNA received a 3' ligated oligonucleotide that carried a UMI. Germline CDR1 reads MNHEY; CDR2 reads SMNVEV (reference sequence). The CDR3 covers 13 residues. V shed 3 bases and J shed 3 bases, with 8 bases lying between them. Ligated cDNA underwent four rounds of PCR with nested alpha and beta constant region primers and SP2. TCRdb re-analysed the 5' RACE reads in MiXCR, keeping a single row per CDR3 protein. The table shows over 50,000 distinct CDR3 sequences, with roughly 7.5% occurring only once. Ten or more counts support this clonotype.

The chain has TRBV27 and TRBJ1-2; possibly TRBD1 for D (6 bases). This receptor was identified in a female donor in good health. CDR3 sequence reads: CASSFRGYYGYTF. The DNA for the CDR3 is TGTGCCAGCAGTTTCAGGGGTTACTATGGCTACACCTTC.